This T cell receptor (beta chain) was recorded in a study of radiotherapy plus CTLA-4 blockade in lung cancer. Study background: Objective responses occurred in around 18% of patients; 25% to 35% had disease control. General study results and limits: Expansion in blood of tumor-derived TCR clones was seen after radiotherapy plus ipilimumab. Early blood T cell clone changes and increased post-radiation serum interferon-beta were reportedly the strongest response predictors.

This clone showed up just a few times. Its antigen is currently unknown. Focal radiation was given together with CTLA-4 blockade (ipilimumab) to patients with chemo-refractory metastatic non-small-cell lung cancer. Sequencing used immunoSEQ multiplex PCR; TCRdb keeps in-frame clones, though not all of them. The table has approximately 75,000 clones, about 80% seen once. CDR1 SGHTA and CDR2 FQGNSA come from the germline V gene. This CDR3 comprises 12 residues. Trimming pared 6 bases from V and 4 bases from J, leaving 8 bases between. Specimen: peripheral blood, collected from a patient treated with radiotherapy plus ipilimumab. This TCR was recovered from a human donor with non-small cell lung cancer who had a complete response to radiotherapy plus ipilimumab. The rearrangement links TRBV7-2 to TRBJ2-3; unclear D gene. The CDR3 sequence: CASSPGPDTQYF. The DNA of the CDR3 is TGTGCCAGCAGTCCGGGCCCAGATACGCAGTATTTT.